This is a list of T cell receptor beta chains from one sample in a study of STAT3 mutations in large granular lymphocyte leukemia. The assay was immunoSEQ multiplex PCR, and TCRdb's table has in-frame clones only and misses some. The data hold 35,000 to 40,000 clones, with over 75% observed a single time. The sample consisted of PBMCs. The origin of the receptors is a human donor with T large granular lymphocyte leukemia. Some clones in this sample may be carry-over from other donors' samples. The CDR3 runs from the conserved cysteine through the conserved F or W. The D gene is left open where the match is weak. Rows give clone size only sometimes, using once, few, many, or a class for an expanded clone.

TGCGCCAGCAGCATTGAGGGGGTGTCCTACAATGAGCAGTTCTTC | CASSIEGVSYNEQFF | . | 15 | TRBV5-1 | few | TRBJ2-1
TGTGCCAGCAGCCCATCAGCCGGGGTCGGGGAAAAACTGTTTTTT | CASSPSAGVGEKLFF | . | 15 | TRBV7-9 | . | TRBJ1-4
TGCGCCAGCAGTTTCGACGGAAACTATGGCTACACCTTC | CASSFDGNYGYTF | . | 13 | TRBV4-1 | . | TRBJ1-2
TGCAGCGTTGAAGAACCCGGCGGAAACACCATATATTTT | CSVEEPGGNTIYF | . | 13 | TRBV29-1 | . | TRBJ1-3
TGTGCCTGGAGTGTCCGGCAGGGGAATCAGCCCCAGCATTTT | CAWSVRQGNQPQHF | . | 14 | TRBV30 | . | TRBJ1-5
TGTGCCAGCAGCCCTCTACAGGCGAACACTGAAGCTTTCTTT | CASSPLQANTEAFF | . | 14 | TRBV5-6 | . | TRBJ1-1
TGTGCCAGCAGTTCCCTGACAGGCTTACCCCCCTACGAGCAGTACTTC | CASSSLTGLPPYEQYF | . | 16 | TRBV18 | few | TRBJ2-7
TGTGCCAGCAGCTCCCAGGGGACCCAAGAGACCCAGTACTTC | CASSSQGTQETQYF | . | 14 | TRBV7-7 | . | TRBJ2-5
TGTGCCAGCAGCTTAGGGGGACAGGGATGGGGTTACGCTGAAGCTTTCTTT | CASSLGGQGWGYAEAFF | TRBD1 | 17 | TRBV7-9 | . | TRBJ1-1
TGTGCCAGCAGTTACGACAGGGTTGAATATTCACCCCTCCACTTT | CASSYDRVEYSPLHF | TRBD1 | 15 | TRBV6-5 | . | TRBJ1-6
TGTGCCACCAGCAGAGATCGGGCCAGATATAATTCACCCCTCCACTTT | CATSRDRARYNSPLHF | . | 16 | TRBV15 | . | TRBJ1-6
TGTGCCAGTAGTACCAACCTCTACAGGGGTGGAGGCTACACCTTC | CASSTNLYRGGGYTF | TRBD1 | 15 | TRBV19 | . | TRBJ1-2
TGTGCCTGGGACTCAATATGGGACACTGAAGCTTTCTTT | CAWDSIWDTEAFF | . | 13 | TRBV30 | . | TRBJ1-1
TGCAGTGCTAGAGTTGGAAACACCATATATTTT | CSARVGNTIYF | . | 11 | TRBV20-1 | . | TRBJ1-3
TGCGCCAGCAGCTTGGGCGGGTCACAGGGGAGGAGTGAGCAGTTCTTC | CASSLGGSQGRSEQFF | . | 16 | TRBV5-1 | . | TRBJ2-1
TGTGCCAGCTCACCACAGGGTTCAATCACTTACTCTGGGGCCAACGTCCTGACTTTC | CASSPQGSITYSGANVLTF | . | 19 | TRBV18 | . | TRBJ2-6
TGTGCCAGCTCACCCGCTAGCGGGCTTAGCTCTGGGGCCAACGTCCTGACTTTC | CASSPASGLSSGANVLTF | TRBD2 | 18 | TRBV18 | . | TRBJ2-6
TGTGCCAGCAGCTTGGGCGGGGGGGCCGGATACAATGAGCAGTTCTTC | CASSLGGGAGYNEQFF | TRBD2 | 16 | TRBV5-4 | . | TRBJ2-1
TGCGCCAGCAGCCTGGACACCCTGCCGGGCACCGGGGAGCTGTTTTTT | CASSLDTLPGTGELFF | . | 16 | TRBV5-1 | . | TRBJ2-2
TGTGCCAGCAGCCCCAGACAGGTAGCCTCCTACGAGCAGTACTTC | CASSPRQVASYEQYF | . | 15 | TRBV7-9 | . | TRBJ2-7
TGTGCCAGCAGCTTAAGCGGTGGGCAGGGGGAGACCCAGTACTTC | CASSLSGGQGETQYF | . | 15 | TRBV7-9 | medium-sized | TRBJ2-5
TGTGCCAGCTCACCATCAGGGGGTGACACCATATATTTT | CASSPSGGDTIYF | TRBD1 | 13 | TRBV18 | few | TRBJ1-3
TGCGCCAGCAGGACTACCAACACAGATACGCAGTATTTT | CASRTTNTDTQYF | . | 13 | TRBV5-1 | . | TRBJ2-3
TGTGCCAGCAGTACAGGGGGCGCGGGGTATTCACCCCTCCACTTT | CASSTGGAGYSPLHF | TRBD1 | 15 | TRBV28 | . | TRBJ1-6
TGTGCCATCAGTGAGTCCCTAGCGGGGATCCCCTACAATGAGCAGTTCTTC | CAISESLAGIPYNEQFF | TRBD2 | 17 | TRBV10-3 | once | TRBJ2-1
TGTGCCAGCAGCGTAGCTACGGGAGAGACTAAGCAGTACTTC | CASSVATGETKQYF | . | 14 | TRBV9 | . | TRBJ2-7
TGTGCCAGCAGCTTTTGGCGCGGGAATGAGCAGTTCTTC | CASSFWRGNEQFF | . | 13 | TRBV13 | . | TRBJ2-1
TGCGCCAGCAGCCAAGATCGGGTTTCGACTGGAAACACCATATATTTT | CASSQDRVSTGNTIYF | . | 16 | TRBV4-3 | . | TRBJ1-3
TGCAGCGTCACACCTTTGACACCATCGAACACTGAAGCTTTCTTT | CSVTPLTPSNTEAFF | . | 15 | TRBV29-1 | . | TRBJ1-1
TGTGCCAGCAGCTTAGAAGAGGGGGGCTACACCTTC | CASSLEEGGYTF | . | 12 | TRBV7-9 | once | TRBJ1-2
TGTGCCAGCAGTTACTCATTCCTGACCCGCCAAGAGACCCAGTACTTC | CASSYSFLTRQETQYF | . | 16 | TRBV6-5 | once | TRBJ2-5
TGCGCCAGCAGCCCAATATGGGGGGACGCGCAGCCCCAGCATTTT | CASSPIWGDAQPQHF | . | 15 | TRBV4-1 | . | TRBJ1-5
TGTGCTATCATTTCCGGGGGACTAGCGGGGGGCAACGAGCAGTACTTC | CAIISGGLAGGNEQYF | TRBD2 | 16 | TRBV28 | . | TRBJ2-7
TGCGCCAGCAGCTTGGACGGCGGTCAAGAGACCCAGTACTTC | CASSLDGGQETQYF | . | 14 | TRBV5-1 | . | TRBJ2-5
TGCGCCAGCAGGGTAGACACCAACACTGAAGCTTTCTTT | CASRVDTNTEAFF | . | 13 | TRBV5-1 | . | TRBJ1-1
TGCAGCGTTTCGGGTTTGGTGGATCGGGACAGGGTTTGGGAGACCCAGTACTTC | CSVSGLVDRDRVWETQYF | TRBD1 | 18 | TRBV29-1 | . | TRBJ2-5
TGCGCCAGCAGCTTGTCGGGACAGGGGGCAAACGGGGAGCTGTTTTTT | CASSLSGQGANGELFF | TRBD1 | 16 | TRBV5-1 | . | TRBJ2-2
TGCGCCAGCGGGGTCGGGAACACCGGGGAGCTGTTTTTT | CASGVGNTGELFF | . | 13 | TRBV5-1 | . | TRBJ2-2
TGTGCCTGGGGCTCGGGACTAGCTACCGGGGAGCTGTTTTTT | CAWGSGLATGELFF | TRBD2 | 14 | TRBV30 | few | TRBJ2-2
TGTGCCAGCAGCTGGGGGGTGACAGGTTCGGGGTATGGCTACACCTTC | CASSWGVTGSGYGYTF | . | 16 | TRBV5-6 | . | TRBJ1-2
TGCGCCAGCAGCTTGGCTAGCGGGGGGGGCTATACGCAGTATTTT | CASSLASGGGYTQYF | TRBD2 | 15 | TRBV5-1 | . | TRBJ2-3
TGCAGCGTTGAAGGACAGGCAGCTAACTATGGCTACACCTTC | CSVEGQAANYGYTF | . | 14 | TRBV29-1 | . | TRBJ1-2
TGTGCCAGCAGTTTTCAGGGTCAGCCCCAGCATTTT | CASSFQGQPQHF | . | 12 | TRBV27 | . | TRBJ1-5
TGTGCCAGCAGCGCCGAGGCAAAGCGGGACTCCTACAATGAGCAGTTCTTC | CASSAEAKRDSYNEQFF | TRBD2 | 17 | TRBV9 | . | TRBJ2-1
TGTGCCAGCAGTTATGGGACAGGGGATGCCGAGCAGTACTTC | CASSYGTGDAEQYF | TRBD1 | 14 | TRBV6-5 | . | TRBJ2-7
TGTGCCAGCAGCTTGAGTGTCTATGGCTACACCTTC | CASSLSVYGYTF | . | 12 | TRBV5-6 | . | TRBJ1-2
TGTGCCAGCAGCTTAGGGACAGGGGACACTGAAGCTTTCTTT | CASSLGTGDTEAFF | TRBD1 | 14 | TRBV11-2 | . | TRBJ1-1